This T cell receptor (beta chain) was sequenced for a study of T cell changes during pregnancy in multiple sclerosis. Produced via immunoSEQ multiplex PCR; TCRdb's table is partial and in-frame only. The sample lists 22,000 or so clones, about nine tenths occurring once. From germline, CDR1 is SGHAT and CDR2 FQNNGV. Trimming at V came to 3 bases and at J to 7 bases, leaving 6 bases not matched to a gene. The CDR3 sequence is 15 residues long. The receptor's source is a female donor in good health, enrolled as a control in a pregnancy study. The sequenced sample was CD4+ T cells from peripheral blood mononuclear cells, obtained after pregnancy. The chain links TRBV11-2 to TRBJ1-4; 9 bases are shared with TRBD1. DNA of the CDR3: TGTGCCAGCAGCTTTTCGGGACAGGGCCGTGAAAAACTGTTTTTT. Protein sequence: CASSFSGQGREKLFF.